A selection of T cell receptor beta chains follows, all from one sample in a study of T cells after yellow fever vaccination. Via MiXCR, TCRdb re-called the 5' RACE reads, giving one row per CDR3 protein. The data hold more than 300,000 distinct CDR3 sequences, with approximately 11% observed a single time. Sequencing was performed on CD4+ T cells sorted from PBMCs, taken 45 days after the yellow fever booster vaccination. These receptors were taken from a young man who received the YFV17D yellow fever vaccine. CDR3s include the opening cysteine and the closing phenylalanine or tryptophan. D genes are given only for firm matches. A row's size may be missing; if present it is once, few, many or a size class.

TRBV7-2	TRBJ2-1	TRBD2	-	CASSLASGGRYEQFF	TGTGCCAGCAGCTTAGCTAGCGGGGGGCGGTATGAGCAGTTCTTC
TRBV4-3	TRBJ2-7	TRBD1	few	CASSQPGQGVANYEQYF	TGCGCCAGCAGCCAGCCTGGACAGGGGGTTGCCAACTACGAGCAGTACTTC
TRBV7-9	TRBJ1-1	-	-	CASSQMGQLNTEAFF	TGTGCCAGCAGTCAGATGGGGCAGTTGAACACTGAAGCTTTCTTT
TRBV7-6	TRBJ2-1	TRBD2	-	CASSLAPSGGWNEQFF	TGTGCCAGCAGCTTAGCCCCTAGCGGGGGGTGGAATGAGCAGTTCTTC
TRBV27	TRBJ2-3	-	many	CASSLGGDIDTQYF	TGTGCCAGCAGCCTCGGTGGGGACATAGATACGCAGTATTTT
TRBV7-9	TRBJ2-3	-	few	CASSPTGSTDTQYF	TGTGCCAGCAGCCCTACAGGAAGCACAGATACGCAGTATTTT
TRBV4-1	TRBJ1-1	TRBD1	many	CASSPGQGPMNTEAFF	TGCGCCAGCAGCCCGGGACAGGGCCCTATGAACACTGAAGCTTTCTTT
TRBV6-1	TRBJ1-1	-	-	CASSERLDTEAFF	TGTGCCAGCAGTGAAAGGTTGGACACTGAAGCTTTCTTT
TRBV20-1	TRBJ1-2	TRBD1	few	CSAPSTGGYGYTF	TGCAGTGCTCCATCGACAGGGGGCTATGGCTACACCTTC
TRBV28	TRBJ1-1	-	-	CASSPVDRMNTEAFF	TGTGCCAGCAGTCCCGTAGACAGAATGAACACTGAAGCTTTCTTT
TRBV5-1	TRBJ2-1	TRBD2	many	CASRGGTSLVNEQFF	TGCGCCAGCAGGGGTGGGACTAGCCTCGTCAATGAGCAGTTCTTC
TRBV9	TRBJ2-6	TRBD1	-	CASSQAKGQGLWTGANVLTF	TGTGCCAGCAGCCAAGCCAAGGGACAGGGACTCTGGACGGGGGCCAACGTCCTGACTTTC
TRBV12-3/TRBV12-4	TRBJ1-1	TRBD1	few	CASSWGQGGPEAFF	TGTGCCAGCAGTTGGGGACAGGGTGGCCCTGAAGCTTTCTTT
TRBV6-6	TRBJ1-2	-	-	CASSWGSSGYTF	TGTGCCAGCAGTTGGGGTTCCAGTGGCTACACCTTC
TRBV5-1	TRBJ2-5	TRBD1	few	CPSSRGQGGETQYF	TGCCCCAGCAGCAGGGGACAGGGTGGTGAGACCCAGTACTTC
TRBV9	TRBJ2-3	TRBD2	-	CASSVRLADNTQYF	TGTGCCAGCAGCGTACGACTAGCCGATAATACGCAGTATTTT
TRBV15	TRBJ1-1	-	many	CATSRDQGQRAFF	TGTGCCACCAGCAGAGACCAGGGGCAACGGGCTTTCTTT
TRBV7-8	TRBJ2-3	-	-	CASSFRQITDTQYF	TGTGCCAGCAGCTTCCGACAGATCACAGATACGCAGTATTTT
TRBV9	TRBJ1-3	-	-	CASSVSRPWSGNTIYF	TGTGCCAGCAGCGTAAGCCGGCCCTGGTCTGGAAACACCATATATTTT
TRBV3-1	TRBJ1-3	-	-	CASGGASGNTIYF	TGTGCCAGCGGGGGGGCATCTGGAAACACCATATATTTT
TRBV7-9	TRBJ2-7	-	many	CASSLSGYEQYF	TGTGCCAGCAGCTTGTCAGGCTACGAGCAGTACTTC
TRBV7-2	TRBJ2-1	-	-	CASRDPGAYNEQFF	TGTGCCAGCAGGGACCCGGGCGCGTACAATGAGCAGTTCTTC
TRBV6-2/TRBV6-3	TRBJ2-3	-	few	CASTLGRNSDTQYF	TGTGCCAGCACCTTGGGACGGAACTCAGATACGCAGTATTTT
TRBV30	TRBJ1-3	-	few	CAWSPPGNTIYF	TGTGCCTGGAGTCCCCCCGGAAACACCATATATTTT
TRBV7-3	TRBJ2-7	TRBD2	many	CASSLRSGGSYEQYF	TGTGCCAGCAGCCTTAGGAGCGGGGGGTCCTACGAGCAGTACTTC
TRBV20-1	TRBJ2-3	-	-	CSARRSPKDTQYF	TGCAGTGCTAGGAGGAGCCCCAAAGATACGCAGTATTTT
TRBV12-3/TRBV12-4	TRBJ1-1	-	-	CASSFYKATALEAFF	TGTGCCAGCAGTTTCTATAAGGCGACCGCACTTGAAGCTTTCTTT
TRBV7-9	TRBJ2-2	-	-	CAADSQNTGELFF	TGTGCCGCGGACAGCCAGAACACCGGGGAGCTGTTTTTT